This T cell receptor beta chain comes out of a study of blood T cell repertoires in COVID-19. Across the whole study: The United States, Italy and Spain were the sources of the acute and convalescent COVID-19 samples. Sources were T cells, B-cell-depleted T cells, or PBMCs; the material itself was cDNA or gDNA.

The sample holds many counts of this clone. The repertoire was sequenced with immunoSEQ multiplex PCR; TCRdb's copy has only in-frame clones and lacks some. This table holds about 140,000 clones, around 79% found once. There are 14 residues in the CDR3. Trimming left V 4 bases short and J 4 bases short, with 13 bases between. Germline V gives CDR1 MNHNY, CDR2 SVGAGI (reference sequence). This sequence originates from a man aged 55-75 years with acute or convalescent COVID-19. Sequencing input: peripheral blood. The chain links TRBV6-6 to TRBJ1-2, with D tentatively TRBD1 (6 bases). The CDR3 sequence is CASSLNREGYGYTF. DNA of the CDR3: TGTGCCAGCAGTTTAAACAGGGAAGGCTATGGCTACACCTTC.